The sequence of this T cell receptor (beta chain) was determined in a study of T cells in Graves' hyperthyroidism and ophthalmopathy. Researchers amplified the TCR beta CDR3 regions from RNA transcripts. First-round RT-PCR targeting the TCR CDR3 was performed with the HTBI primer set. MiXCR, applied by TCRdb to the multiplex PCR reads, yields one record per CDR3 protein. The table lists some 350,000 distinct CDR3 sequences, roughly 25% of them singletons, with less than 75% in the top ten. This CDR3 contains 15 residues. The V end was cut by 4 bases, the J end by 7 bases, with 17 bases between. CDR1 and CDR2 (germline): LNHDA, SQIVND (reference sequence).

This chain links TRBV19 with TRBJ1-5, with D tentatively TRBD1 (6 bases). This receptor was obtained from a man between 50 and 59 years old with Graves' hyperthyroidism. The specimen sequenced was blood. DNA of the CDR3: TGTGCCAGTAGTACGGGGTGGGGGGGCCGGCAGCCCCAGCATTTT. Its protein is CASSTGWGGRQPQHF.